The clone carrying this T cell receptor beta chain was detected a few times. MiXCR was run by TCRdb on the RT-PCR reads, yielding one entry per CDR3 protein. Seen here are approximately 700,000 distinct CDR3 sequences, approximately 15% observed once, and the top ten hold approximately 7%. This sample is part of a study of response to subunit inactivated influenza vaccine. This sample comprised PBMCs from blood, obtained 14 to 15 days before vaccination. The receptor was isolated from a man aged 45-65 years who received an inactivated influenza vaccine.

CDR3: CASSTQASSYEQYF. Written as DNA, the CDR3 is TGCGCCAGCAGCACTCAAGCCTCCTCCTACGAGCAGTACTTC. The rearrangement uses TRBV5-1 and TRBJ2-7; D is unclear. The germline CDR1 and CDR2 sequences are SGHRS and YFSETQ. The length of the CDR3 is 14 residues. V dropped 4 bases and J dropped 0 bases, with 11 bases sitting between them.